What follows describes a single TCR beta chain. The data stem from a study of OX40 agonist ivuxolimab in advanced cancers. TCRdb's copy holds only in-frame clones and misses some; the assay was immunoSEQ multiplex PCR. The sample records 55,000 to 80,000 clones, approximately 90% being singletons. This CDR3 region has 15 residues. V dropped 5 bases and J dropped 6; count of bases not matched to a gene: 10. Germline loops: CDR1 SGHVS, CDR2 FQNEAQ. This specimen consisted of CD4+ or CD8+ T cells sorted from blood, obtained in a trial of the OX40 agonist ivuxolimab. This chain connects TRBV7-8 to TRBJ2-5; 9 nucleotides line up with TRBD1. The receptor comes from an adult with an advanced solid tumor such as melanoma, head and neck, liver or kidney cancer. In nucleotides, the CDR3 is TGTGCCAGCAGCGTCCGGGACAGGGAAGGGAAGACCCAGTACTTC. Its protein is CASSVRDREGKTQYF.